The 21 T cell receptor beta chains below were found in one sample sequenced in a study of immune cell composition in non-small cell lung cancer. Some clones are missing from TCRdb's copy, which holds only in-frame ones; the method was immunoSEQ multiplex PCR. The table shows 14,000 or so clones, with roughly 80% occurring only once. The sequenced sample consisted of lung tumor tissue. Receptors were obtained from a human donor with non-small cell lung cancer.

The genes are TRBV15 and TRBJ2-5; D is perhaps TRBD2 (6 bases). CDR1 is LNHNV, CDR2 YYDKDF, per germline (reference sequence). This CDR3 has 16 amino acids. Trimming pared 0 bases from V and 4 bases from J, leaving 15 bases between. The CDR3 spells CATSREAGNGRETQYF. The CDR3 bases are TGTGCCACCAGCAGAGAGGCGGGGAACGGGAGAGAGACCCAGTACTTC. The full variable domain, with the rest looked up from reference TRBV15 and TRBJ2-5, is DAMVIQNPRYQVTQFGKPVTLSCSQTLNHNVMYWYQQKSSQAPKLLFHYYDKDFNNEADTPDNFQSRRPNTSFCFLDIRSPGLGDTAMYLCATSREAGNGRETQYFGPGTRLLVL.

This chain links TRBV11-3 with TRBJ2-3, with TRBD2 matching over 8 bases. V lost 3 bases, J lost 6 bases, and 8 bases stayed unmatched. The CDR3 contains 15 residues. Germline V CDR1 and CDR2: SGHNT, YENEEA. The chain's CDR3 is CASSFSGGVGDTQYF. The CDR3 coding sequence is TGTGCCAGCAGCTTCTCGGGAGGGGTTGGGGATACGCAGTATTTT.

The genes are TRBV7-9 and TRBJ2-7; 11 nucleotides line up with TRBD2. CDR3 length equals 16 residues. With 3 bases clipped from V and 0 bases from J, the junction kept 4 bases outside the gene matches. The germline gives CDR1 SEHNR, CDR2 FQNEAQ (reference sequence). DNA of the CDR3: TGTGCCAGCAGCTTCGGGACTAGCGGCCTCTCCTACGAGCAGTACTTC. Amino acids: CASSFGTSGLSYEQYF.

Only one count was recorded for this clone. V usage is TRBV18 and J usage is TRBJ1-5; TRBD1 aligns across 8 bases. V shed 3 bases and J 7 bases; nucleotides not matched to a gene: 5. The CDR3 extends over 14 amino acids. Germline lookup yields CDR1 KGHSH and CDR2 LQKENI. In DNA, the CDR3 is TGTGCCAGCTCACCCGCACAGGGGGGGCAGCCCCAGCATTTT. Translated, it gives CASSPAQGGQPQHF.

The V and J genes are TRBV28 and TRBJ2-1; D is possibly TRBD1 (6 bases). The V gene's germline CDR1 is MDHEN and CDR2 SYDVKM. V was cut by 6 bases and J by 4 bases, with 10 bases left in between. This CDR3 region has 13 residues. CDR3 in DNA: TGTGCCAGCAGGAACCAGGGGTACAATGAGCAGTTCTTC. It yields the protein CASRNQGYNEQFF.

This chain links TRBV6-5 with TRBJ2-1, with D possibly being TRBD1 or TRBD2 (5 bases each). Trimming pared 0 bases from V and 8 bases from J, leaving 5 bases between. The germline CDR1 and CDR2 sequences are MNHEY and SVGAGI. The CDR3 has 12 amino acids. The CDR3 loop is CASSYSGDEQFF. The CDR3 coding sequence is TGTGCCAGCAGTTACTCGGGGGATGAGCAGTTCTTC.

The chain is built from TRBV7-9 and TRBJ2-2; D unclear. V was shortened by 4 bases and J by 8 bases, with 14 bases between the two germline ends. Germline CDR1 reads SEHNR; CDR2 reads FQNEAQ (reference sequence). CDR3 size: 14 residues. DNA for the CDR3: TGTGCCAGCAGCTCGGCCCCGACCACGGGGGAGCTGTTTTTT. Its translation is CASSSAPTTGELFF.

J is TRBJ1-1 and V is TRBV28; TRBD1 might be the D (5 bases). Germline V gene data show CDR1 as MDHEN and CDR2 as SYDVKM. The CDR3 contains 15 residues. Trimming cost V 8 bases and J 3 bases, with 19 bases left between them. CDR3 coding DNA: TGTGCCAGCCACCCCCCCGGGTCGGGGGACACTGAAGCTTTCTTT. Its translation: CASHPPGSGDTEAFF.

The CDR3 reads CASSKAFQETQYF. In DNA form, the CDR3 reads TGCGCCAGCAGTAAGGCCTTCCAAGAGACCCAGTACTTC. This chain links TRBV23-1 with TRBJ2-5; unclear D gene. TRBV23-1 is reported as an ORF; its role is uncertain. V was pared by 5 bases and J by 1 base, with 8 bases between. The CDR3 totals 13 residues.

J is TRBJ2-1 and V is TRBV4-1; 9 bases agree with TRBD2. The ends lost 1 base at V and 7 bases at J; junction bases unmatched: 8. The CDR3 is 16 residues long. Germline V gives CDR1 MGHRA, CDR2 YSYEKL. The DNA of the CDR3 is TGCGCCAGCAGCCAAGGCCCTAGCGGGGTCGGGAATGAGCAGTTCTTC. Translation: CASSQGPSGVGNEQFF.

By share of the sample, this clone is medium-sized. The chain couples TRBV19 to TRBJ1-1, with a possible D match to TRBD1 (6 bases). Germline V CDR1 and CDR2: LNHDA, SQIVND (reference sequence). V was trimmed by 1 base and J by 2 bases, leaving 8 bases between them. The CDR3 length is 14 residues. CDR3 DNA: TGTGCCAGTAGTATAGGACAGGCTAACACTGAAGCTTTCTTT. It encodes CASSIGQANTEAFF.

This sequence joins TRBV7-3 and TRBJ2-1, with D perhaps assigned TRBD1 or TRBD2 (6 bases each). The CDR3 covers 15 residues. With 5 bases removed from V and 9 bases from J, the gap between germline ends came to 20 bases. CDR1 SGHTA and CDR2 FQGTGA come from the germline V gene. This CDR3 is CASSQEGGLRGEQFF. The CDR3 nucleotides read TGTGCCAGCAGCCAAGAAGGGGGGCTCCGGGGTGAGCAGTTCTTC.

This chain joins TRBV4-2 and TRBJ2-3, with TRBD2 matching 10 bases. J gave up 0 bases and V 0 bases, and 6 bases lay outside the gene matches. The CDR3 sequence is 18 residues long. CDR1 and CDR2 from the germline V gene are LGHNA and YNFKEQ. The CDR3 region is CASSQDPAGGASTDTQYF. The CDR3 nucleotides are TGTGCCAGCAGCCAAGATCCAGCGGGGGGGGCTAGCACAGATACGCAGTATTTT.

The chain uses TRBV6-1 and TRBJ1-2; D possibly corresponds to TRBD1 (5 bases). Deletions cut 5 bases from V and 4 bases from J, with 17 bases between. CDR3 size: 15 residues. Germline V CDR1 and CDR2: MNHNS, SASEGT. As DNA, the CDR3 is TGTGCCAGCAGTAGGGGACTGAAGGCCTTCTATGGCTACACCTTC. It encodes CASSRGLKAFYGYTF.

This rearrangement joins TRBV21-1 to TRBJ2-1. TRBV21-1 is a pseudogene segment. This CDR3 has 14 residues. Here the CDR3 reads CASSKGSTFGEQFF. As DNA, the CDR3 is TGTGCCAGCAGCAAAGGATCGACCTTCGGTGAGCAGTTCTTC.

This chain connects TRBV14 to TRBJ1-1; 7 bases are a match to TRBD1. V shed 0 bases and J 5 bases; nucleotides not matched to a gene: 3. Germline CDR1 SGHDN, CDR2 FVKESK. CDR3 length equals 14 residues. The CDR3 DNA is TGTGCCAGCAGCCAAGACAGGGGGAGAACTGAAGCTTTCTTT. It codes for CASSQDRGRTEAFF.

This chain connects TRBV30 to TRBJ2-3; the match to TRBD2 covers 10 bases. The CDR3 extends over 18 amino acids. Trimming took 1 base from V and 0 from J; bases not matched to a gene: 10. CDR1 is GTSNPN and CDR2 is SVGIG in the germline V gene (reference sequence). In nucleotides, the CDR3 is TGTGCCTGGAGTGGAGGAGCGGGAGGGGGGTCGAGCACAGATACGCAGTATTTT. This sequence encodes CAWSGGAGGGSSTDTQYF.

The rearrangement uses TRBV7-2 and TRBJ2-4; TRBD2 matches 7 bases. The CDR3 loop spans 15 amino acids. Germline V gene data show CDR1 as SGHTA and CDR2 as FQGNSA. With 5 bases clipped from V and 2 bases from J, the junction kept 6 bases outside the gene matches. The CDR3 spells CASSPAGRTKNIQYF. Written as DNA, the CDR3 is TGTGCCAGCAGCCCAGCGGGACGGACCAAAAACATTCAGTACTTC.

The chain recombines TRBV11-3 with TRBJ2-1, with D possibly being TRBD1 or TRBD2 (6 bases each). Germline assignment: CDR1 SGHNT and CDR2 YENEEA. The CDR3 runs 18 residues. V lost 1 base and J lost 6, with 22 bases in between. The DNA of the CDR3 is TGTGCCAGCAGCTTAGCAGCGGCGGGGACTCCCAGGGGCAATGAGCAGTTCTTC. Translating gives CASSLAAAGTPRGNEQFF.

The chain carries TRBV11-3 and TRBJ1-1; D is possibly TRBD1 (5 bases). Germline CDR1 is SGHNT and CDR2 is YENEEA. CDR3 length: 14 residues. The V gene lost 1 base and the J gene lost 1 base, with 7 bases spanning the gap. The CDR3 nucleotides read TGTGCCAGCAGCTTAGCCGGGGGGAACACTGAAGCTTTCTTT. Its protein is CASSLAGGNTEAFF.

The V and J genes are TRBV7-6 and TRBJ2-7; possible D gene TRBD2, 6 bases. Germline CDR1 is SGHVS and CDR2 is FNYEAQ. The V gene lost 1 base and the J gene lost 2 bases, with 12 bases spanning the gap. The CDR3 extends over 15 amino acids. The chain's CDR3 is CASSLVRESTYEQYF. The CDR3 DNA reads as TGTGCCAGCAGCTTAGTCCGGGAGTCCACCTACGAGCAGTACTTC.